The 15 T cell receptor beta chains reported below all come from one sample, sequenced in a study of technical replicates of blood from several donors. Profiled with immunoSEQ multiplex PCR; TCRdb holds only in-frame clones, not every one. The sample has 75,000 to 90,000 clones; approximately 95% are singletons. Source material: T cells isolated from PBMCs. All receptors derive from a human donor in good health.

The CDR3 is CASSLEPQMSQETQYF. In DNA, the CDR3 is TGCGCCAGCAGCCTGGAGCCACAGATGAGCCAAGAGACCCAGTACTTC. The chain combines TRBV5-1 with TRBJ2-5, with D unclear. Trimming shortened V by 4 bases and J by 1 base, and 17 bases separated the two germline ends. The germline V gene has CDR1 SGHRS and CDR2 YFSETQ. CDR3 length: 16 amino acids.

The V call is TRBV5-1, the J call TRBJ2-2; 7 nucleotides match TRBD2. This CDR3 is 16 amino acids long. Germline CDR1 reads SGHRS; CDR2 reads YFSETQ. J gave up 3 bases and V 3 bases, and 8 bases lay outside the gene matches. The CDR3 sequence is CASSSSSGTYTGELFF. CDR3 nucleotide sequence: TGCGCCAGCAGCTCCTCTAGCGGTACTTACACCGGGGAGCTGTTTTTT. The full variable domain, its missing parts supplied by reference TRBV5-1 and TRBJ2-2, is KAGVTQTPRYLIKTRGQQVTLSCSPISGHRSVSWYQQTPGQGLQFLFEYFSETQRNKGNFPGRFSGRQFSNSRSEMNVSTLELGDSALYLCASSSSSGTYTGELFFGEGSRLTVL.

The rearrangement joins TRBV10-3 to TRBJ2-7; D remains unclear. V lost 5 bases and J 3 bases, leaving 5 bases between the germline ends. Germline values: CDR1 ENHRY, CDR2 SYGVKD. This CDR3 region has 11 residues. The CDR3 spells CAISPSYEQYF. CDR3 DNA sequence: TGTGCCATCAGTCCCAGCTACGAGCAGTACTTC.

This clone was found once. The rearrangement links TRBV21-1 to TRBJ1-4; the table's D call, TRBD1, was not checked against the DNA. TRBV21-1 is tagged as a pseudogene. The CDR3 is 18 amino acids. DNA of the CDR3: TGTGCCAGCAGCAAATTGGCAGGTCGGTATGCAACTAATGAAAAACTGTTTTTT. Translating it yields CASSKLAGRYATNEKLFF.

The CDR3 sequence: CAISDPGTGSGANVLTF. In DNA form, the CDR3 reads TGTGCCATCAGTGACCCCGGGACAGGGTCTGGGGCCAACGTCCTGACTTTC. V and J are TRBV10-3 and TRBJ2-6; 9 bases map to TRBD1. The germline V gene has CDR1 ENHRY and CDR2 SYGVKD. V was pared by 3 bases and J by 1 base, with 4 bases of the junction left unmatched. The CDR3 has 17 residues.

This rearrangement joins TRBV5-5 to TRBJ1-2, with 8 bases identical to TRBD1. Per germline, CDR1 SGHKS and CDR2 YYEKEE (reference sequence). The CDR3 runs 14 residues. J gave up 6 bases and V 4 bases, and 8 bases lay outside the gene matches. CDR3 region: CASSNRGGFDGYTF. The CDR3 DNA reads as TGTGCCAGCAGCAACAGGGGGGGATTCGATGGCTACACCTTC.

The V and J genes are TRBV5-1 and TRBJ2-3; 7 bases are shared with TRBD2. The CDR3 contains 13 residues. The ends lost 7 bases at V and 6 bases at J; junction bases unmatched: 8. Germline V lookup: CDR1 SGHRS, CDR2 YFSETQ. The CDR3 reads CASCVRSGDTQYF. The CDR3 bases are TGCGCCAGCTGCGTACGTAGCGGGGATACGCAGTATTTT.

The chain has TRBV12-2 and TRBJ1-1; no DNA check was done on the table's D call, TRBD1. TRBV12-2 is labeled a pseudogene. CDR3 size: 15 residues. Here the CDR3 reads CASRTHRGWVTEAFF. The CDR3 nucleotides are TGTGCAAGTCGCACTCACAGGGGGTGGGTCACTGAAGCTTTCTTT.

The J gene is TRBJ2-7, the V gene TRBV18; D unresolved. The V end lost 3 bases, the J end lost 3 bases, and 15 bases lay between the germline ends. Germline CDR1 reads KGHSH; CDR2 reads LQKENI. The length of the CDR3 is 15 residues. CDR3 in amino acids: CASSPQNPRLYEQYF. The CDR3 DNA reads as TGTGCCAGCTCACCCCAAAATCCTAGACTCTACGAGCAGTACTTC.

J is TRBJ2-1 and V is TRBV9; D perhaps matches TRBD2 (7 bases). With 0 bases removed from V and 4 bases from J, the gap between germline ends came to 14 bases. This CDR3 is built from 16 residues. Germline V gene sequence: CDR1 SGDLS, CDR2 YYNGEE. This CDR3 is CASSVGGGPFYNEQFF. DNA of the CDR3: TGTGCCAGCAGCGTAGGGGGGGGCCCCTTTTACAATGAGCAGTTCTTC.

In DNA, the CDR3 is TGTGCCTCCCACACAGGGAGCCTTGAAGCTTTCTTT. It yields the protein CASHTGSLEAFF. The chain employs TRBV6-5 and TRBJ1-1; the D gene is possibly TRBD1 (6 bases). The CDR3 totals 12 residues. Trimming removed 11 bases at V and 7 bases at J, with 17 bases between. Germline V CDR1 and CDR2: MNHEY, SVGAGI.

The rearrangement joins TRBV29-1 to TRBJ1-2, with 7 bases matching TRBD1. Germline V gene lookup returns CDR1 SQVTM and CDR2 ANQGSEA. The CDR3 spans 12 residues. Unmatched junction bases numbered 7, after V lost 6 bases and J lost 6 bases. The CDR3: CSVDRQGDGYTF. In DNA form, the CDR3 reads TGCAGCGTCGACCGACAGGGCGATGGCTACACCTTC.

This chain uses TRBV28 with TRBJ1-1, with a tentative D call TRBD1 (5 bases). Per germline, CDR1 MDHEN and CDR2 SYDVKM. Between the trimmed V and J ends, which lost 8 bases and 4 bases, there was a span of 11 bases. The CDR3 runs 12 residues. The CDR3 region has the DNA TGTGCCAGCGGGCGTGACAGCACTGAAGCTTTCTTT. It specifies CASGRDSTEAFF.

For the CDR3, the DNA is TGTGCCAGCAGCCTCCTGAGGACGGGGGAGACCCAGTACTTC. Translation: CASSLLRTGETQYF. The rearrangement joins TRBV7-9 to TRBJ2-5; a possible D gene is TRBD2 (5 bases). The CDR3 contains 14 residues. Germline lookup yields CDR1 SEHNR and CDR2 FQNEAQ (reference sequence). Trimming took 5 bases from V and 5 from J, leaving 15 bases between them.

V usage is TRBV5-1 and J usage is TRBJ1-1, with 10 bases lining up with TRBD1. The germline V gene has CDR1 SGHRS and CDR2 YFSETQ. J gave up 2 bases and V 2 bases, and 12 bases lay outside the gene matches. CDR3 size: 18 residues. CDR3 protein: CASSFTRKTGGENTEAFF. The DNA of the CDR3 is TGCGCCAGCAGCTTCACTAGAAAGACAGGGGGCGAAAACACTGAAGCTTTCTTT. Drawing the rest from reference TRBV5-1 and TRBJ1-1, the complete variable domain is KAGVTQTPRYLIKTRGQQVTLSCSPISGHRSVSWYQQTPGQGLQFLFEYFSETQRNKGNFPGRFSGRQFSNSRSEMNVSTLELGDSALYLCASSFTRKTGGENTEAFFGQGTRLTVV.